This T cell receptor (beta chain) was identified during a study of response to subunit inactivated influenza vaccine. Study-level results: The authors suggested that every seasonal influenza vaccination recruits few new T cells.

In TCRdb, the RT-PCR reads were re-called with MiXCR into one record per CDR3 protein. This table has around 470,000 distinct CDR3 sequences, more than 7% appearing once. The CDR3 is made up of 15 amino acids. CDR1 is SGHRS and CDR2 is YFSETQ in the germline V gene. The V and J ends lost 4 bases and 5 bases, in that order; junction bases with no gene match: 5. This clonotype occurred many times. Its antigen is undetermined. The origin of this receptor is a man between 50 and 75 years old who received an inactivated influenza vaccine. The sample in question was PBMCs from blood, obtained around 25 months after vaccination. The V gene is TRBV5-1, the J gene TRBJ2-5; 13 bases agree with TRBD2. CDR3 loop: CASSPRTSGSETQYF. The CDR3 DNA is TGCGCCAGCAGCCCCCGGACTAGCGGGAGTGAGACCCAGTACTTC.